This is a list of T cell receptor beta chains from one sample in a study of beta chain features in type 1 diabetes. The assay was immunoSEQ multiplex PCR, and TCRdb's table has in-frame clones only and misses some. The table includes around 300,000 clones, approximately 9.9% detected once. Sequenced input: naive CD4+ T cells from blood. These receptor sequences come from a woman under 40 in good health. CDR3s include the opening cysteine and the closing phenylalanine or tryptophan. D genes are given only for firm matches. Not every row has a clone size; where given, it reads once, few, many or a size class.

j_call,d_call,v_call,clone_size,cdr3_nt,cdr3_aa
TRBJ2-1,TRBD2,TRBV2,few,TGTGCCAGCAGTCAGAGCGGGAGGGGATTGTTGAAGCAGTTCTTC,CASSQSGRGLLKQFF
TRBJ1-1,NA,TRBV6-6,NA,TGTGCCAGCACGAGGACAGTGAACACTGAAGCTTTCTTT,CASTRTVNTEAFF
TRBJ2-3,NA,TRBV7-2,NA,TGTGCCAGCAGCCAAGCCGGGGGTGCGCAGTATTTT,CASSQAGGAQYF
TRBJ2-3,TRBD1,TRBV25-1,NA,TGTGCCAGCAGTGGACAGGGTCCTGGTACGCAGTATTTT,CASSGQGPGTQYF
TRBJ2-2,NA,TRBV7-8,NA,TGTGCCAGCAGCTTGACACCTCAGGGGAACACCGGGGAGCTGTTTTTT,CASSLTPQGNTGELFF
TRBJ2-3,NA,TRBV7-3,NA,TGTGCCAGCAGTTGGGCGGGTATCACAGATACGCAGTATTTT,CASSWAGITDTQYF
TRBJ1-3,NA,TRBV18,once,TGTGCCAGCTCAACAGATTCTGGAAACACCATATATTTT,CASSTDSGNTIYF
TRBJ2-1,NA,TRBV19,few,TGTGCCAGTAGTATAAAGGGTGCGGGTTCCAATGAGCAGTTCTTC,CASSIKGAGSNEQFF
TRBJ2-4,TRBD2,TRBV7-2,few,TGTGCCAGCAGCTTAAGAGCGGGACTACTAGCCAAAAACATTCAGTACTTC,CASSLRAGLLAKNIQYF
TRBJ1-4,NA,TRBV30,NA,TGTGCCTGGAGCAGTGTGGCCGTCGAAAAACTGTTTTTT,CAWSSVAVEKLFF
TRBJ2-7,NA,TRBV6-5,NA,TGTGCCAGCAGTTTGCGAGGGGGTAATTACGAGCAGTACTTC,CASSLRGGNYEQYF
TRBJ2-1,TRBD2,TRBV7-3,few,TGTGCCAGCAGCTCCCACGGGACTAGAAATGAGCAGTTCTTC,CASSSHGTRNEQFF
TRBJ2-3,NA,TRBV5-1,NA,TGCGCCAGCAGCTTGGGGGTCCATGGGGGCCGGACAGATACGCAGTATTTT,CASSLGVHGGRTDTQYF
TRBJ2-1,NA,TRBV18,few,TGTGCCAGCTCACCACCGGGGGCAAGCGGGATGGGCTACAATGAGCAGTTCTTC,CASSPPGASGMGYNEQFF
TRBJ2-7,NA,TRBV9,few,TGTGCCAGCAGCGTAAGAGGCGGGTACGAGCAGTACTTC,CASSVRGGYEQYF
TRBJ2-3,TRBD2,TRBV7-9,NA,TGTGCCAGCAGCTTACGAGCGGGAGAATACGGTGATACGCAGTATTTT,CASSLRAGEYGDTQYF
TRBJ1-3,NA,TRBV18,NA,TGTGCCAGCTCACCATCGTCAGGGGTTGAAGGCAACACCATATATTTT,CASSPSSGVEGNTIYF
TRBJ2-1,TRBD1,TRBV7-2,few,TGTGCCAGCAGCCCACGACAGGGGGCGGTCAATGAGCAGTTCTTC,CASSPRQGAVNEQFF
TRBJ2-7,NA,TRBV18,few,TGTGCCAGCTCACCTCAGAAGACGTACCGGGACTCCGAGCAGTACTTC,CASSPQKTYRDSEQYF
TRBJ2-1,TRBD2,TRBV25-1,NA,TGTGCCAGCAGTCCAGTATCCGGGACTAGCGGGAGACGTGAGCAGTTCTTC,CASSPVSGTSGRREQFF
TRBJ2-7,NA,TRBV28,few,TGTGCCAGCAGCGCTAGGATCGGATACCTCTACGAGCAGTACTTC,CASSARIGYLYEQYF
TRBJ2-7,TRBD1,TRBV6-1,few,TGTGCCAGCAGTGGTAGACAGGGAACCTACGAGCAGTACTTC,CASSGRQGTYEQYF
TRBJ2-1,TRBD1,TRBV5-1,few,TGCGCCAGCAGCAGAACCGGGACAGATTCCTACAATGAGCAGTTCTTC,CASSRTGTDSYNEQFF
TRBJ2-1,TRBD2,TRBV7-9,NA,TGTGCCAGCAGCACACTAGCGGGAGGGTCTTACAATGAGCAGTTCTTC,CASSTLAGGSYNEQFF
TRBJ2-5,TRBD1,TRBV5-6,NA,TGTGCCAGCAGCTTTCCCGGACAGGACTTCCAAGAGACCCAGTACTTC,CASSFPGQDFQETQYF
TRBJ1-5,NA,TRBV7-9,NA,TGTGCCAGCAGCTTAGACGGGCAGCCCCAGCATTTT,CASSLDGQPQHF
TRBJ2-5,NA,TRBV30,NA,TGTGCCTGGAGTGCCACCCCAGGGTCGGAGACCCAGTACTTC,CAWSATPGSETQYF
TRBJ2-7,NA,TRBV5-1,NA,TGCGCCAGCAGGTCGACCCGCCAGGGCCACGAGCAGTACTTC,CASRSTRQGHEQYF
TRBJ1-1,NA,TRBV27,NA,TGTGCCAGCAGTAACAACTGGAAACAGGACACTGAAGCTTTCTTT,CASSNNWKQDTEAFF
TRBJ2-1,NA,TRBV27,NA,TGTGCCAGCAGTTTATCTAAGGAGACGAACAATGAGCAGTTCTTC,CASSLSKETNNEQFF
TRBJ2-2,TRBD1,TRBV6-5,few,TGTGCCAGCAGTTACTCGTACAGGGGAGCCGGGGAGCTGTTTTTT,CASSYSYRGAGELFF
TRBJ1-2,NA,TRBV7-2,NA,TGTGCCAGCAGCTCGCAGTCGGGGTTCTATGGCTACACCTTC,CASSSQSGFYGYTF
TRBJ2-4,NA,TRBV7-9,NA,TGTGCCAGCAGCTTAGCCGGGAACACCAAAAACATTCAGTACTTC,CASSLAGNTKNIQYF
TRBJ2-3,NA,TRBV5-4,few,TGTGCCAGCAGGCGGACGGGAGGGGGCCCAGATACGCAGTATTTT,CASRRTGGGPDTQYF